Following are 14 T cell receptor beta chains from one sample sequenced in a study of T cell responses to AZD1222 COVID-19 vaccine. Method: immunoSEQ multiplex PCR; TCRdb's copy keeps in-frame clones and lacks some. The sample consists of under 200,000 clones, 88% of them appearing once. The sample consisted of peripheral blood, taken 28 days after the second AZD1222 dose. Receptors were obtained from an adult who received the AZD1222 COVID-19 vaccine.

The rearrangement uses TRBV28 and TRBJ1-1; D may be TRBD1 (5 bases). CDR1 is MDHEN, CDR2 SYDVKM, per germline. V lost 5 bases, J lost 6 bases, and 16 bases lay in between. CDR3 length: 14 amino acids. The CDR3 reads CASSPGGTPSEAFF. For the CDR3, the DNA is TGTGCCAGCAGTCCGGGGGGGACGCCTTCTGAAGCTTTCTTT.

The rearrangement joins TRBV12-3 or TRBV12-4 to TRBJ2-7, with D tentatively TRBD1 or TRBD2 (6 bases each). The length of the CDR3 is 12 residues. V was cut by 6 bases and J by 5 bases, with 11 bases left in between. The CDR3 reads CASRRGGNEQYF. As DNA, the CDR3 is TGTGCCAGCAGGAGAGGGGGGAACGAGCAGTACTTC.

The gene calls are TRBV7-8 and TRBJ2-7; a possible D gene is TRBD2 (6 bases). The CDR3 runs to 14 residues. The V gene's germline CDR1 is SGHVS and CDR2 FQNEAQ. The V and J ends lost 7 bases and 7 bases respectively, with 20 bases between them. Here the CDR3 reads CASIPFGSLGEQYF. The DNA of the CDR3 is TGTGCCAGCATCCCTTTCGGGAGCCTGGGGGAGCAGTACTTC.

The chain links TRBV6-5 to TRBJ2-1, with D tentatively TRBD2 (6 bases). The CDR3 loop spans 13 amino acids. Trimming took 4 bases from V and 8 from J, leaving 12 bases between them. Per germline, CDR1 MNHEY and CDR2 SVGAGI. CDR3 nucleotide sequence: TGTGCCAGCAGTTCCTTAGGCGGGGATGAGCAGTTCTTC. Amino acids: CASSSLGGDEQFF.

V is TRBV6-4 and J is TRBJ2-2; unclear D gene. The germline gives CDR1 MRHNA, CDR2 SNTAGT. The CDR3 has 14 residues. Deletions cut 2 bases from V and 3 bases from J, with 7 bases between. CDR3 DNA sequence: TGTGCCAGCAGTGACCGACCGGACACCGGGGAGCTGTTTTTT. Translating gives CASSDRPDTGELFF.

The CDR3 loop is CASSLDLSNTGELFF. The CDR3 nucleotides are TGTGCCAGCAGCTTAGACTTGTCGAACACCGGGGAGCTGTTTTTT. The rearrangement uses TRBV13 and TRBJ2-2; no firm D call. The germline gives CDR1 PRHDT, CDR2 FYEKMQ (reference sequence). Trimming removed 1 base from V and 0 bases from J, with 6 bases in between. The CDR3 covers 15 residues.

The chain carries TRBV7-8 and TRBJ1-2; D ambiguous. Germline V gene lookup returns CDR1 SGHVS and CDR2 FQNEAQ. The CDR3 is 11 residues long. The V end lost 9 bases, the J end lost 8 bases, and 13 bases lay between the germline ends. The CDR3 DNA follows: TGTGCCAGTCGGACCCTTGAGGGCTACACCTTC. Translated, it gives CASRTLEGYTF.

This clone was counted a single time. The V gene is TRBV7-2, the J gene TRBJ2-3; 7 bases map to TRBD2. This CDR3 has 15 amino acids. J gave up 4 bases and V 0 bases, and 4 bases lay outside the gene matches. Germline V lookup: CDR1 SGHTA, CDR2 FQGNSA. CDR3 nucleotide sequence: TGTGCCAGCAGCTTAGCAGCGGGACCACCAGATACGCAGTATTTT. This translates into CASSLAAGPPDTQYF.

The CDR3 is CASSLSVLHNEQFF. The CDR3 DNA sequence: TGTGCCAGCAGCTTATCGGTATTACACAATGAGCAGTTCTTC. This chain joins TRBV7-3 and TRBJ2-1; D gene unclear. This CDR3 comprises 14 residues. Trimming left V 2 bases short and J 5 bases short, with 10 bases between. Germline V gives CDR1 SGHTA, CDR2 FQGTGA.

The V gene is TRBV7-9, the J gene TRBJ2-7; D assignment may be TRBD1 or TRBD2 (6 bases each). This CDR3 has 13 amino acids. Per germline, CDR1 SEHNR and CDR2 FQNEAQ (reference sequence). With 3 bases removed from V and 7 bases from J, the gap between germline ends came to 13 bases. The CDR3 reads CASSFGGAGEQYF. The CDR3 DNA reads TGTGCCAGCAGCTTCGGGGGCGCGGGAGAGCAGTACTTC.

This chain joins TRBV6-5 and TRBJ2-2, with TRBD1 matching 8 bases. The CDR3 has 14 amino acids. V trimming: 6 bases; J trimming: 7 bases; junction bases outside the gene matches: 7. Germline V gives CDR1 MNHEY, CDR2 SVGAGI. CDR3 sequence reads: CASSPTGAVGELFF. The CDR3, as DNA: TGTGCCAGCAGCCCGACAGGGGCGGTCGGGGAGCTGTTTTTT.

The V gene is TRBV5-6, the J gene TRBJ2-7; D might be TRBD2 (5 bases). V lost 4 bases and J 2 bases, leaving 10 bases between the germline ends. The CDR3 totals 13 residues. CDR1 is SGHDT and CDR2 is YYEEEE in the germline V gene. The CDR3 protein is CASSRGWAYEQYF. The DNA of the CDR3 is TGTGCCAGCAGCCGAGGGTGGGCCTACGAGCAGTACTTC.

The chain carries TRBV5-4 and TRBJ2-1, with a weak D call TRBD1 (6 bases). The length of the CDR3 is 15 residues. Trimming took 0 bases from V and 1 from J, leaving 8 bases between them. Germline CDR1 and CDR2: SGHNT and YYREEE (reference sequence). The CDR3 protein is CASSLGTVSYNEQFF. Here the CDR3 DNA reads TGTGCCAGCAGCTTGGGGACAGTATCCTACAATGAGCAGTTCTTC. Full variable domain (outside the CDR3, taken from reference TRBV5-4 and TRBJ2-1): ETGVTQSPTHLIKTRGQQVTLRCSSQSGHNTVSWYQQALGQGPQFIFQYYREEENGRGNFPPRFSGLQFPNYSSELNVNALELDDSALYLCASSLGTVSYNEQFFGPGTRLTVL.

The chain recombines TRBV5-4 with TRBJ2-1; D remains ambiguous. Trimming shortened V by 0 bases and J by 4 bases, and 5 bases separated the two germline ends. CDR1 SGHNT and CDR2 YYREEE come from the germline V gene (reference sequence). The CDR3 is 13 amino acids. CDR3 region: CASSLALYNEQFF. The CDR3 DNA reads as TGTGCCAGCAGCTTGGCCTTGTACAATGAGCAGTTCTTC.